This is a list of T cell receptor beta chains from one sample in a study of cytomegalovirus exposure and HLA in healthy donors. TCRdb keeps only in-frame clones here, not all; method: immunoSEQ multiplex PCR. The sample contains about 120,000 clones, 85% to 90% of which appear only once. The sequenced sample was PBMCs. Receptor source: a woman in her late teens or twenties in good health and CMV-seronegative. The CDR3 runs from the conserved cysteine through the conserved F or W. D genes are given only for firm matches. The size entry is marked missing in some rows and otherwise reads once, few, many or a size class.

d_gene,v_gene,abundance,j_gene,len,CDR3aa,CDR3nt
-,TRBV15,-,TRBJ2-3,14,CATSRDRATDTQYF,TGTGCCACCAGCAGAGACAGGGCAACAGATACGCAGTATTTT
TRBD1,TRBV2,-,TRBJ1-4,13,CASTGTGLEKLFF,TGTGCCAGCACAGGGACAGGTCTTGAAAAACTGTTTTTT
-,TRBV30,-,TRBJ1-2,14,CAWSVLGGHDGYTF,TGTGCCTGGAGTGTACTGGGGGGGCATGACGGCTACACCTTC
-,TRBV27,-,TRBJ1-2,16,CASSPLSLGSNYGYTF,TGTGCCAGCAGTCCCCTGTCTTTGGGGAGTAACTATGGCTACACCTTC
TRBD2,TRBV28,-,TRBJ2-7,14,CASSLSSGSYEQYF,TGTGCCAGCAGTTTATCTAGCGGGAGTTACGAGCAGTACTTC
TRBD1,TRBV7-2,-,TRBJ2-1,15,CASSIGQGGYNEQFF,TGTGCCAGCAGCATCGGACAGGGGGGTTACAATGAGCAGTTCTTC
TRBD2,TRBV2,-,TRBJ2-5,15,CASSRTSGSLETQYF,TGTGCCAGCAGTCGGACTAGCGGGAGTTTAGAGACCCAGTACTTC
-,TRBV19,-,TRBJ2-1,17,CASSIRLGGGSYNEQFF,TGTGCCAGTAGTATAAGGTTGGGGGGAGGCTCCTACAATGAGCAGTTCTTC
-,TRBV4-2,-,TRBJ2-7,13,CASSRGDTYEQYF,TGTGCCAGCAGCCGAGGGGACACCTACGAGCAGTACTTC
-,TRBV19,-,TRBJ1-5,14,CASSSTGRNQPQHF,TGTGCCAGTAGTAGCACAGGGCGAAATCAGCCCCAGCATTTT
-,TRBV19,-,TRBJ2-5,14,CASSIGSGLETQYF,TGTGCCAGTAGTATAGGATCAGGGTTGGAGACCCAGTACTTC
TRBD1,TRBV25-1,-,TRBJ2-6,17,CASSDLGGGQGANVLTF,TGTGCCAGCAGTGACCTCGGTGGGGGACAGGGCGCCAACGTCCTGACTTTC
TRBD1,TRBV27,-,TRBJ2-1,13,CASPTTGYNEQFF,TGTGCCAGCCCAACGACAGGGTACAATGAGCAGTTCTTC
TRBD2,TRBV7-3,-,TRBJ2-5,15,CASSFSGRIGETQYF,TGTGCCAGCAGCTTTAGCGGGAGGATCGGAGAGACCCAGTACTTC
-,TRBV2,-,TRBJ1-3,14,CASSVQGSGNTIYF,TGTGCCAGCAGTGTACAGGGTTCTGGAAACACCATATATTTT
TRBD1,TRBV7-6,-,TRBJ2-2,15,CASSSNQGAVGELFF,TGTGCCAGCAGCTCAAATCAGGGGGCTGTCGGGGAGCTGTTTTTT
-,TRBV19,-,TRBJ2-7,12,CASSSTGYEQYF,TGTGCCAGTAGTAGCACAGGGTACGAGCAGTACTTC
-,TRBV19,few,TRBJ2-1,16,CASSDPREKGYNEQFF,TGTGCCAGTAGTGATCCCCGGGAAAAAGGGTACAATGAGCAGTTCTTC
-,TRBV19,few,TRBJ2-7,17,CASSVSAGSSLSYEQYF,TGTGCCAGTAGTGTTAGTGCGGGCTCTTCTCTTTCCTACGAGCAGTACTTC
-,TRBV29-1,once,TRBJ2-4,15,CSVDFRGEGKNIQYF,TGCAGCGTTGACTTCAGGGGTGAAGGCAAAAACATTCAGTACTTC
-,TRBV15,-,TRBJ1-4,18,CATSRDSPGGSVGEKLFF,TGTGCCACCAGCAGAGATTCGCCTGGGGGCAGTGTGGGTGAAAAACTGTTTTTT
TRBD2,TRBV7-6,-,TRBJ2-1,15,CASSLELASFDEQFF,TGTGCCAGCAGCTTAGAACTAGCGAGTTTCGATGAGCAGTTCTTC
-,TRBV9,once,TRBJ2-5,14,CASSSGTYQETQYF,TGTGCCAGCAGCTCCGGGACTTACCAAGAGACCCAGTACTTC
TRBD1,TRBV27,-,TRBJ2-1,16,CASSNTGQGTYNEQFF,TGTGCCAGCAGTAACACCGGACAGGGGACCTACAATGAGCAGTTCTTC
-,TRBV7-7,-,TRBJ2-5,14,CASSPTGFGETQYF,TGTGCTAGCAGCCCAACAGGGTTTGGAGAGACCCAGTACTTC
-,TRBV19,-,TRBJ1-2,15,CASRRDLQEGRGYTF,TGTGCCAGTAGACGAGACCTACAGGAGGGAAGGGGCTACACCTTC
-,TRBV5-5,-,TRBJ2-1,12,CASSPGLREQFF,TGTGCCAGCAGCCCGGGACTCCGCGAGCAGTTCTTC
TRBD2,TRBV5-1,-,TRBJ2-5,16,CASSLVGSGDQETQYF,TGCGCCAGCAGCTTGGTTGGTAGCGGGGACCAAGAGACCCAGTACTTC
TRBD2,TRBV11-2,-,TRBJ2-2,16,CASSYSGGASTGELFF,TGTGCCAGCAGCTACTCCGGGGGGGCATCCACCGGGGAGCTGTTTTTT
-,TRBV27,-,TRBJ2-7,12,CASTGHSYEQYF,TGTGCCAGTACGGGACACTCCTACGAGCAGTACTTC
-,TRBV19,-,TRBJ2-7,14,CASSIGFSSYEQYF,TGTGCCAGTAGTATAGGTTTCTCTTCCTACGAGCAGTACTTC
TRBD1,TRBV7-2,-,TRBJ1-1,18,CASSFTPGQGAQRTEAFF,TGTGCCAGCAGCTTTACCCCCGGACAGGGGGCGCAGAGGACTGAAGCTTTCTTT
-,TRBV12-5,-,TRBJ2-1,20,CASGPRSDIPRRDSYNEQFF,TGTGCTAGTGGTCCACGCTCCGATATCCCCCGGCGGGACTCCTACAATGAGCAGTTCTTC
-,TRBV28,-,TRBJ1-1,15,CASSPSGSKNTEAFF,TGTGCCAGCAGCCCCTCTGGGAGCAAGAACACTGAAGCTTTCTTT